The 10 T cell receptor beta chains below come from one sample, sequenced in a study of blood T cell repertoires in COVID-19. This table comes from immunoSEQ multiplex PCR, and its TCRdb copy is limited to in-frame clones, with some not included. Here the sample spans roughly 260,000 clones, 88% being singletons. Sequenced material: peripheral blood. The receptors here all came from a man in his sixties who had recovered from COVID-19.

This chain connects TRBV3-1 (or the pseudogene TRBV3-2) to TRBJ2-5; TRBD2 agrees at 7 bases. The CDR3 extends over 13 amino acids. In germline, CDR1 is LGHDT, CDR2 YNNKEL (reference sequence). V lost 4 bases to trimming and J lost 4 bases; unmatched junction nucleotides: 3. The CDR3 reads CASSLTSVETQYF. The CDR3 nucleotides read TGTGCCAGCAGCCTTACTAGCGTAGAGACCCAGTACTTC.

The chain couples TRBV7-6 to TRBJ1-6; the match to TRBD1 covers 10 bases. CDR1 and CDR2 (germline): SGHVS, FNYEAQ. CDR3 length equals 18 residues. With V trimmed by 0 bases and J by 9 bases, 11 bases remained unmatched. The DNA for the CDR3 is TGTGCCAGCAGCTTAGCACCCGGGACAGGGGCCCGCGCTTCACCCCTCCACTTT. Amino acid sequence: CASSLAPGTGARASPLHF.

The V and J genes are TRBV7-3 and TRBJ1-1; 9 positions match TRBD1. The V and J ends lost 0 bases and 7 bases, in that order; junction bases with no gene match: 3. The V gene's germline CDR1 is SGHTA and CDR2 FQGTGA. This CDR3 comprises 14 residues. The CDR3 DNA reads as TGTGCCAGCAGCTTAACCGGGACAGGGTATGAAGCTTTCTTT. It translates to CASSLTGTGYEAFF.

This clone has only one observation. The chain recombines TRBV9 with TRBJ2-2; 8 nucleotides line up with TRBD2. Trimming took 4 bases from V and 4 from J; bases not matched to a gene: 9. The CDR3 runs 16 residues. Germline lookup yields CDR1 SGDLS and CDR2 YYNGEE. CDR3 loop: CASSPAPGGPTGELFF. CDR3 sequence (DNA): TGTGCCAGCAGCCCAGCACCGGGGGGGCCCACCGGGGAGCTGTTTTTT.

The J gene is TRBJ1-1, the V gene TRBV27; D is unresolved. The length of the CDR3 is 14 residues. CDR1 MNHEY and CDR2 SMNVEV come from the germline V gene (reference sequence). V was trimmed by 2 bases and J by 2 bases, leaving 9 bases between them. The CDR3 DNA reads as TGTGCCAGCAGTTTAGGGAGAGCCAACACTGAAGCTTTCTTT. This translates into CASSLGRANTEAFF.

J is TRBJ1-4 and V is TRBV24-1, with 8 nucleotides matching TRBD1. CDR3 length: 15 amino acids. The V and J ends lost 4 bases and 8 bases, in that order; junction bases with no gene match: 8. Germline V lookup: CDR1 KGHDR, CDR2 SFDVKD. DNA for the CDR3: TGTGCCACCAGTGACCGGACAGGGTCGGACGAAAAACTGTTTTTT. Amino acid sequence: CATSDRTGSDEKLFF.

The genes are TRBV2 and TRBJ1-1; maybe TRBD1 (6 bases). The CDR3 loop spans 14 amino acids. The V gene lost 6 bases and the J gene lost 4 bases, with 15 bases spanning the gap. The V gene's germline CDR1 is SNHLY and CDR2 FYNNEI. CDR3 sequence (DNA): TGTGCCAGCAGGGCGTTGGACAGCTCCACTGAAGCTTTCTTT. It codes for CASRALDSSTEAFF.

V is TRBV12-3 or TRBV12-4 and J is TRBJ2-7; D is ambiguous. Trimming shortened V by 2 bases and J by 3 bases, and 5 bases separated the two germline ends. The CDR3 consists of 12 residues. CDR3 region: CASSLSHYEQYF. For the CDR3, the DNA is TGTGCCAGCAGTTTATCCCACTACGAGCAGTACTTC.

This clone was seen only once. The chain combines TRBV18 with TRBJ2-2, with 8 bases identical to TRBD1. V lost 3 bases, J lost 6 bases, and 9 bases stayed unmatched. The CDR3 is 16 residues long. The germline gives CDR1 KGHSH, CDR2 LQKENI. The CDR3 here is CASSPLGTGGAGELFF. Written as DNA, the CDR3 is TGTGCCAGCTCACCCCTCGGGACAGGAGGCGCCGGGGAGCTGTTTTTT. The full variable domain, rest sourced from reference TRBV18 and TRBJ2-2, is NAGVMQNPRHLVRRRGQEARLRCSPMKGHSHVYWYRQLPEEGLKFMVYLQKENIIDESGMPKERFSAEFPKEGPSILRIQQVVRGDSAAYFCASSPLGTGGAGELFFGEGSRLTVL.

The genes are TRBV4-1 and TRBJ2-1; D is possibly TRBD1 (5 bases). The CDR3 is 17 amino acids. Germline V gene lookup returns CDR1 MGHRA and CDR2 YSYEKL. V was pared by 0 bases and J by 0 bases, with 12 bases between. The CDR3 loop is CASSQDPAGHSYNEQFF. CDR3 DNA sequence: TGCGCCAGCAGCCAAGATCCAGCAGGACACTCCTACAATGAGCAGTTCTTC.